The 10 T cell receptor beta chains below all came from one sample that was sequenced in a study of T and B cells in COVID-19 patients. TRB was amplified from about 260-540 ng of blood genomic DNA. BIOMED2 TRB-A/B primer pools were used in multiplex TRB PCR. MiXCR, run by TCRdb on the multiplex PCR reads, gives a single entry per CDR3 protein. The repertoire holds about 14,000 distinct CDR3 sequences, with around 25% as singletons. Sequenced: blood. These receptors came from a human donor who had recovered from COVID-19.

This sequence joins TRBV5-6 and TRBJ1-4; TRBD1 agrees at 12 bases. With V trimmed by 2 bases and J by 2 bases, 4 bases remained unmatched. CDR1 is SGHDT and CDR2 is YYEEEE in the germline V gene. The CDR3 contains 17 residues. In DNA, the CDR3 is TGTGCCAGCAGCTTTAAGGGACAGGGGGCTACTAATGAAAAACTGTTTTTT. It specifies CASSFKGQGATNEKLFF. The whole variable domain, remainder taken from reference TRBV5-6 and TRBJ1-4, is DAGVTQSPTHLIKTRGQQVTLRCSPKSGHDTVSWYQQALGQGPQFIFQYYEEEERQRGNFPDRFSGHQFPNYSSELNVNALLLGDSALYLCASSFKGQGATNEKLFFGSGTQLSVL.

This chain links TRBV5-4 with TRBJ2-7; 8 nucleotides align to TRBD1. V dropped 4 bases and J dropped 2; count of bases not matched to a gene: 5. This CDR3 has 14 amino acids. The germline gives CDR1 SGHNT, CDR2 YYREEE (reference sequence). CDR3 DNA: TGTGCCAGCAGCAAAAACAGGGGGACCTACGAGCAGTACTTC. This encodes CASSKNRGTYEQYF.

By sample fraction, this clonotype is medium-sized (0.01 to 0.1%). This chain links TRBV18 with TRBJ2-7; 9 bases fit TRBD2. J lost 4 bases, V lost 2 bases, and 3 bases had no gene match. The CDR3 covers 14 residues. CDR1 KGHSH and CDR2 LQKENI come from the germline V gene. DNA of the CDR3: TGTGCCAGCTCACCAGAGCGGGGGGTTTACGAGCAGTACTTC. As protein: CASSPERGVYEQYF.

The V gene is TRBV11-2, the J gene TRBJ2-5; D ambiguous. The ends were cut back, 2 bases at V and 0 bases at J, with 7 bases in the middle. Germline loops: CDR1 SGHAT, CDR2 FQNNGV. The CDR3 length is 14 residues. CDR3: CASSLRQYQETQYF. The DNA of the CDR3 is TGTGCCAGCAGCTTACGCCAGTACCAAGAGACCCAGTACTTC.

This clonotype is termed medium-sized. The chain is built from TRBV6-5 and TRBJ2-7; 8 bases line up with TRBD1. The CDR3 runs to 16 residues. V lost 5 bases, J lost 7 bases, and 16 bases stayed unmatched. Per germline, CDR1 MNHEY and CDR2 SVGAGI. CDR3 nucleotides: TGTGCCAGCAGTACCCGATATGACAGGGGAGTGGGTGAGCAGTACTTC. Translated, it gives CASSTRYDRGVGEQYF.

By share, this clonotype counts as medium-sized. The chain carries TRBV30 and TRBJ1-4; D remains ambiguous. The CDR3 is 12 amino acids. V lost 4 bases to trimming and J lost 5 bases, with 8 bases between them. CDR1 is GTSNPN, CDR2 SVGIG, per germline (reference sequence). The CDR3 DNA follows: TGTGCCTGGAAACCCAGGAATGAAAAACTGTTTTTT. Its translation: CAWKPRNEKLFF. The full variable domain, rest sourced from reference TRBV30 and TRBJ1-4, is SQTIHQWPATLVQPVGSPLSLECTVEGTSNPNLYWYRQAAGRGLQLLFYSVGIGQISSEVPQNLSASRPQDRQFILSSKKLLLSDSGFYLCAWKPRNEKLFFGSGTQLSVL.

This clonotype qualifies as medium-sized. This chain connects TRBV15 to TRBJ2-7; unclear D gene. The CDR3 spans 13 residues. V lost 5 bases to trimming and J lost 6 bases, with 14 bases between them. CDR1 and CDR2 (germline): LNHNV, YYDKDF (reference sequence). As DNA, the CDR3 is TGTGCCACCAGCGATCCCGCCTCCCTCGAGCAGTACTTC. It yields the protein CATSDPASLEQYF.

The rearrangement links TRBV5-1 to TRBJ1-2; 8 nucleotides align to TRBD1. V shed 0 bases, J shed 4 bases, and the junction held 5 bases outside the gene matches. The CDR3 runs 15 residues. Germline CDR1 is SGHRS and CDR2 is YFSETQ. The CDR3 loop reads CASSLDRGNFYGYTF. DNA for the CDR3: TGCGCCAGCAGCTTGGACAGGGGGAATTTCTATGGCTACACCTTC.

The rearrangement links TRBV7-2 to TRBJ2-1; weak D call: TRBD2 (6 bases). The length of the CDR3 is 15 residues. Trimming left V 2 bases short and J 7 bases short, with 15 bases between. Germline CDR1 SGHTA, CDR2 FQGNSA. The CDR3 spells CASSLRGAPDNEQFF. CDR3 coding DNA: TGTGCCAGCAGCTTACGCGGGGCGCCCGATAATGAGCAGTTCTTC.

This chain uses TRBV4-2 with TRBJ2-5; TRBD1 is a possible D gene (6 bases). Trimming left V 0 bases short and J 1 base short, with 9 bases between. Germline V gene data show CDR1 as LGHNA and CDR2 as YNFKEQ. This CDR3 region has 15 residues. DNA of the CDR3: TGTGCCAGCAGCCAAGATAGGGGGAGCCAAGAGACCCAGTACTTC. It codes for CASSQDRGSQETQYF.